This is a list of T cell receptor beta chains from one sample in a study of breast tumors, draining lymph nodes, adjacent tissues. In TCRdb, the multiplex PCR reads were re-called with MiXCR into one record per CDR3 protein. The sample yields more than 250,000 distinct CDR3 sequences, over 25% seen once. Material: axillary lymph node tissue. These receptors were obtained from a female donor with breast cancer. Some clones in this sample may be carry-over from other donors' samples. CDR3s include the opening cysteine and the closing phenylalanine or tryptophan. D genes are given only for firm matches. Clone size is stated in some rows and not others, as once, few, many or a class when expanded.

>TRBD1|TRBJ1-4|TRBV7-9|many
CASTRDSLNEKLFF
TGTGCCAGCACCCGGGACAGCTTGAATGAAAAACTGTTTTTT
>TRBD1|TRBJ2-7|TRBV5-5|.
CASSSGTGIYEQYF
TGTGCCAGCAGCTCCGGGACAGGGATTTACGAGCAGTACTTC
>TRBD1|TRBJ2-2|TRBV20-1|many
CSARTGTATSGELFF
TGCAGTGCTAGAACCGGGACAGCGACCAGCGGGGAGCTGTTTTTT
>.|TRBJ2-3|TRBV6-4|.
CASSHRPGTDTQYF
TGTGCCAGCAGTCACCGCCCAGGCACAGATACGCAGTATTTT
>.|TRBJ2-3|TRBV11-2|.
CASSIYLCSVGTADTQYF
.
>.|TRBJ2-1|TRBV20-1|many
CSARDQSYNEQFF
TGCAGTGCTAGAGATCAATCCTACAATGAGCAGTTCTTC
>TRBD2|TRBJ2-7|TRBV9|many
CASSVGLAGDGGYEQYF
TGTGCCAGCAGCGTAGGACTAGCGGGAGACGGTGGCTACGAGCAGTACTTC
>.|TRBJ2-7|TRBV3-1|.
CASSQGVVTYEQYF
TGTGCCAGCAGCCAAGGGGTTGTTACCTACGAGCAGTACTTC
>.|TRBJ1-1|TRBV9|.
CASSATGILGTEAFF
TGTGCCAGCAGCGCGACAGGAATCTTGGGCACTGAAGCTTTCTTT
>TRBD2|TRBJ2-2|TRBV6-6|few
CASSYGGDTGELFF
TGTGCCAGCAGTTACGGGGGGGACACCGGGGAGCTGTTTTTT
>.|TRBJ2-7|TRBV11-2|.
CASSQGVTYAQYF
TGTGCCAGCAGCCAAGGGGTTACCTACGCGCAGTACTTC
>TRBD1|TRBJ1-2|TRBV6-2/TRBV6-3|few
CASRHRGLGYGYTF
TGTGCCAGCAGGCACAGGGGGCTTGGTTATGGCTACACCTTC
>.|TRBJ2-4|TRBV20-1|.
CSAGGGDIQYF
TGCAGTGCTGGGGGTGGGGACATTCAGTACTTC
>.|TRBJ2-7|TRBV11-3|many
CASSTLRGDEQYF
TGTGCCAGCAGCACGCTGCGAGGGGATGAGCAGTACTTC
>.|TRBJ1-5|TRBV12-3/TRBV12-4|many
CASSWGYQPQHF
TGTGCCAGCAGTTGGGGTTATCAGCCCCAGCATTTT
>.|TRBJ2-3|TRBV27|few
CASHPPASKRADTQYF
TGTGCCAGCCATCCCCCAGCCTCCAAGAGGGCAGATACGCAGTATTTT
>.|TRBJ2-2|TRBV11-3|few
CASSFSHNTYGELFF
TGTGCCAGCAGCTTTAGTCACAATACTTACGGGGAGCTGTTTTTT
>.|TRBJ2-1|TRBV6-5|many
CASRAAVVTANEQFF
TGTGCCAGCAGAGCCGCCGTAGTCACTGCCAATGAGCAGTTCTTC
>TRBD2|TRBJ2-7|TRBV7-8|many
CASSPHGTSLFEQYF
TGTGCCAGCAGCCCCCACGGGACTAGCCTATTCGAGCAGTACTTC
>TRBD2|TRBJ2-2|TRBV3-1|few
CASSQYGAGTNTGELFF
TGTGCCAGCAGCCAGTATGGAGCGGGAACGAACACCGGGGAGCTGTTTTTT
>.|TRBJ2-1|TRBV28|many
CASSPTSSSHNEQFF
TGTGCCAGCAGTCCAACCTCAAGCAGCCACAATGAGCAGTTCTTC
>.|TRBJ1-2|TRBV30|many
CAWSLGDYGYTF
TGTGCCTGGAGTTTGGGGGACTATGGCTACACCTTC
>.|TRBJ1-2|TRBV2|.
CASFRTSANYGYTF
TGTGCCAGCTTTCGTACATCTGCTAACTATGGCTACACCTTC
>.|TRBJ2-1|TRBV10-3|many
CAISENSRAYNEQFF
TGTGCCATCAGTGAGAATAGCCGAGCCTACAATGAGCAGTTCTTC
>.|TRBJ1-5|TRBV12-3/TRBV12-4|many
CASSLRDQPQHF
TGTGCCAGCAGTTTACGGGATCAGCCCCAGCATTTT
>.|TRBJ1-5|TRBV2|many
CASRAGRDNQPQHF
TGTGCCAGCAGAGCCGGCAGGGATAATCAGCCCCAGCATTTT
>.|TRBJ1-3|TRBV30|many
CAWSVGFGSGNTIYF
TGTGCCTGGAGTGTAGGGTTCGGCTCTGGAAACACCATATATTTT
>TRBD2|TRBJ2-1|TRBV6-5|few
CASSPSGVTRLYNEQFF
TGTGCCAGCAGTCCTAGCGGGGTCACTCGATTATACAATGAGCAGTTCTTC
>.|TRBJ2-3|TRBV3-1|.
CASSQRWQGTDTQYF
TGTGCCAGCAGCCAAAGGTGGCAGGGAACAGATACGCAGTATTTT
>TRBD2|TRBJ2-5|TRBV24-1|many
CATSDLKTSGTQETQYF
TGTGCCACCAGTGATTTGAAGACTAGCGGGACCCAAGAGACCCAGTACTTC
>.|TRBJ2-5|TRBV5-1|many
CASSPESGHQYF
TGCGCCAGCAGCCCGGAGAGCGGGCACCAGTACTTC
>.|TRBJ2-7|TRBV5-6|few
CASSLGWSSYEQYF
TGTGCCAGCAGCTTGGGTTGGAGCTCCTACGAGCAGTACTTC
>TRBD2|TRBJ2-6|TRBV19|.
CASSQLAGANVLTF
TGTGCCAGTAGCCAACTAGCGGGGGCCAACGTCCTGACTTTC
>TRBD2|TRBJ2-1|TRBV6-6|.
CASSYPLAGGPGEQFF
TGTGCCAGCAGTTACCCGCTAGCGGGAGGGCCGGGTGAGCAGTTCTTC
>TRBD2|TRBJ2-7|TRBV2|many
CASSGPVGSGSYEQYF
TGTGCCAGCAGTGGTCCCGTGGGTAGCGGGAGCTACGAGCAGTACTTC
>.|TRBJ2-5|TRBV20-1|many
CSVVRTRETQYF
TGCAGTGTGGTTCGGACGAGAGAGACCCAGTACTTC
>TRBD1|TRBJ1-3|TRBV12-3/TRBV12-4|.
CASSLRTGGHGYTIYF
TGCGCCAGCAGTCTCCGGACAGGGGGCCATGGCTACACCATATATTTT
>TRBD2|TRBJ2-2|TRBV10-1|many
CASSESAGAGDGTGELFF
TGCGCCAGCAGTGAATCGGCTGGAGCGGGAGACGGCACCGGGGAGCTGTTTTTT
>TRBD2|TRBJ2-1|TRBV5-1|many
CASSALAGAFNEQFF
TGCGCCAGCAGCGCCCTAGCGGGAGCTTTCAATGAGCAGTTCTTC
>.|TRBJ2-6|TRBV12-3/TRBV12-4|many
CASSLAAGLSGANVLTF
TGTGCCAGCAGTTTAGCAGCAGGACTCTCTGGGGCCAACGTCCTGACTTTC
>.|TRBJ1-5|TRBV7-2|many
CASSLAAQNNQPQHF
TGTGCCAGCAGCTTAGCGGCACAAAACAATCAGCCCCAGCATTTT
>.|TRBJ1-4|TRBV12-3/TRBV12-4|.
CASSFEGATNEELFF
TGTGCCAGCAGCTTCGAAGGAGCAACTAATGAAGAACTGTTTTTT
>.|TRBJ2-1|TRBV11-2|many
CASSPKRTEQFF
TGTGCCAGCAGCCCCAAGAGGACCGAGCAGTTCTTC
>TRBD2|TRBJ2-7|TRBV15|.
CASELAGAGSVYEQYF
TGTGCCAGCGAACTAGCGGGAGCGGGGTCTGTCTACGAGCAGTACTTC
>.|TRBJ1-1|TRBV29-1|few
CSVERQPNTEAFF
TGCAGCGTTGAAAGGCAGCCGAACACTGAAGCTTTCTTT
>.|TRBJ2-3|TRBV15|many
CATSRTDTQYF
TGTGCCACCAGCAGAACAGATACGCAGTATTTT
>.|TRBJ1-5|TRBV7-8|.
CASSGAAPEVQPQHF
TGTGCCAGCAGCGGAGCGGCCCCCGAGGTGCAGCCCCAGCATTTT
>TRBD2|TRBJ2-1|TRBV9|.
CASSVRGEASGRENEQFF
TGTGCCAGCAGCGTAAGGGGGGAGGCGAGCGGGAGAGAGAATGAGCAGTTCTTC
>TRBD2|TRBJ2-1|TRBV19|.
CASIPGAGVWHEQFF
TGTGCCAGTATCCCCGGTGCGGGAGTATGGCATGAGCAGTTCTTC